Below, 30 T cell receptor beta chains from the same sample are listed, as sequenced in a study of PD-1 blockade in classical Hodgkin lymphoma. The assay was immunoSEQ multiplex PCR, and TCRdb's table has in-frame clones only and misses some. The sample yields tens of thousands of clones, less than 95% seen once. Time point described: cycle 4 day 1 (C4D1), after more than 5 weeks of nivolumab. Each of the patients experienced relapse following autologous stem cell transplantation, and their brentuximab vedotin exposure differed. The sequencing here drew on peripheral blood mononuclear cells (PBMCs), taken before the fourth cycle of nivolumab. The receptors shown here come from a human donor with classical Hodgkin lymphoma.

This clone was picked up one time. J is TRBJ1-2 and V is TRBV4-3; D is undetermined. Trimming removed 0 bases at V and 1 base at J, with 15 bases between. Germline CDR1 reads LGHNA; CDR2 reads YSLEER. The CDR3 has 17 residues. Here the CDR3 reads CASSQDWEDYRNYGYTF. The DNA of the CDR3 is TGCGCCAGCAGCCAAGACTGGGAAGACTATCGTAACTATGGCTACACCTTC.

The chain carries TRBV5-8 and TRBJ1-1; TRBD1 is a possible D gene (5 bases). The germline V and J ends were trimmed by 4 bases and 3 bases, with 10 bases remaining between them. Germline CDR1 is SGHTS and CDR2 is YDEGEE. This CDR3 spans 13 amino acids. As DNA, the CDR3 is TGTGCCAGCAGCGGGGACGGGTACACTGAAGCTTTCTTT. Translated: CASSGDGYTEAFF.

This chain joins TRBV10-1 and TRBJ1-2, with a weak D call TRBD1 (6 bases). This CDR3 is built from 13 residues. Germline lookup yields CDR1 WNHNN and CDR2 SYGVQD (reference sequence). With 3 bases removed from V and 4 bases from J, the gap between germline ends came to 9 bases. CDR3 sequence (DNA): TGCGCCAGCAGTGAACAGGGCCGCTATGGCTACACCTTC. This codes for CASSEQGRYGYTF.

This clone has only one observation. The chain links TRBV2 to TRBJ1-6; D perhaps matches TRBD1 (5 bases). CDR3 length: 15 amino acids. Germline CDR1 is SNHLY and CDR2 is FYNNEI. The germline V and J ends were trimmed by 4 bases and 13 bases, with 20 bases remaining between them. The CDR3 loop is CASSAQEGPFWPLHF. CDR3 DNA: TGTGCCAGCAGTGCTCAGGAGGGGCCCTTTTGGCCCCTCCACTTT.

The chain uses TRBV6-6 and TRBJ2-5; D is tentatively TRBD1 or TRBD2 (6 bases each). Germline V lookup: CDR1 MNHNY, CDR2 SVGAGI (reference sequence). Trimming took 11 bases from V and 3 from J, leaving 16 bases between them. The CDR3 runs 13 residues. The CDR3 DNA reads as TGTGCCGCAGGGGCTAGGAGGGAAGAGACCCAGTACTTC. Its protein is CAAGARREETQYF.

This chain joins TRBV9 and TRBJ2-7, with 7 bases lining up with TRBD2. After removal of 2 bases from V and 2 bases from J, the junction contained 1 base not matched to a gene. There are 13 residues in the CDR3. Germline assignment: CDR1 SGDLS and CDR2 YYNGEE. CDR3 in DNA: TGTGCCAGCAGCGTCGGGACTACCTACGAGCAGTACTTC. Protein sequence: CASSVGTTYEQYF. The complete variable domain, with remaining parts taken from reference TRBV9 and TRBJ2-7, reads DSGVTQTPKHLITATGQRVTLRCSPRSGDLSVYWYQQSLDQGLQFLIQYYNGEERAKGNILERFSAQQFPDLHSELNLSSLELGDSALYFCASSVGTTYEQYFGPGTRLTVT.

This clone was counted a single time. This chain uses TRBV9 with TRBJ2-1; 8 positions agree with TRBD2. Germline V gene sequence: CDR1 SGDLS, CDR2 YYNGEE. CDR3 length: 15 residues. Trimming took 4 bases from V and 9 from J; bases not matched to a gene: 12. CDR3 nucleotides: TGTGCCAGCAGCTCCGGACTAGCCGCTGACAGTGAGCAGTTCTTC. Protein sequence: CASSSGLAADSEQFF.

This sequence joins TRBV5-1 and TRBJ2-3; 14 bases line up with TRBD2. The CDR3 has 16 residues. Germline V lookup: CDR1 SGHRS, CDR2 YFSETQ. With 4 bases clipped from V and 6 bases from J, the junction kept 7 bases outside the gene matches. The DNA of the CDR3 is TGCGCCAGCAGCGCGACTAGCGGGGGGGCTTGGGATACGCAGTATTTT. Amino acids: CASSATSGGAWDTQYF.

The chain combines TRBV19 with TRBJ1-5; D uncertain. Germline V gene data show CDR1 as LNHDA and CDR2 as SQIVND (reference sequence). This CDR3 region has 14 residues. V was shortened by 6 bases and J by 5 bases, with 14 bases between the two germline ends. The CDR3 region has the DNA TGTGCCAGTAGCAAGGGAATATTCGATCAGCCCCAGCATTTT. Encoded protein: CASSKGIFDQPQHF. Full variable domain (rest looked up from reference TRBV19 and TRBJ1-5): DGGITQSPKYLFRKEGQNVTLSCEQNLNHDAMYWYRQDPGQGLRLIYYSQIVNDFQKGDIAEGYSVSREKKESFPLTVTSAQKNPTAFYLCASSKGIFDQPQHFGDGTRLSIL.

The genes are TRBV4-3 and TRBJ1-2; D might be TRBD1 (6 bases). The CDR3 contains 15 residues. V lost 0 bases and J 4 bases, leaving 12 bases between the germline ends. The germline V gene has CDR1 LGHNA and CDR2 YSLEER. DNA of the CDR3: TGCGCCAGCAGCCAAGAATTGGGGGCAGGCTATGGCTACACCTTC. Amino acid sequence: CASSQELGAGYGYTF.

The chain combines TRBV28 with TRBJ1-1, with no clear D. V lost 9 bases to trimming and J lost 0 bases, with 26 bases between them. Looked up from germline, CDR1 is MDHEN and CDR2 is SYDVKM. The CDR3 runs to 18 residues. Here the CDR3 DNA reads TGTGCCAGTCATGCCCCGGAGGGCTATTTTCGAGTGAACACTGAAGCTTTCTTT. This encodes CASHAPEGYFRVNTEAFF.

This chain joins TRBV10-3 and TRBJ2-7; perhaps TRBD1 as D (7 bases). This CDR3 contains 17 residues. Germline CDR1 ENHRY, CDR2 SYGVKD. Trimming left V 0 bases short and J 4 bases short, with 19 bases between. In DNA, the CDR3 is TGTGCCATCAGTGAGTCGTCCGGAGGGGGCGCTTATTACGAGCAGTACTTC. Protein: CAISESSGGGAYYEQYF.

V gene TRBV19 combines with J gene TRBJ1-2, with D unresolved. Germline CDR1 LNHDA, CDR2 SQIVND (reference sequence). The CDR3 runs 15 residues. V shed 3 bases and J shed 8 bases, with 19 bases lying between them. Here the CDR3 DNA reads TGTGCCAGTAGTATGGGTTTGGACGGCTGGTCCGGCTACACCTTC. As protein: CASSMGLDGWSGYTF.

This clone was detected once. This chain links TRBV4-3 with TRBJ1-1, with D perhaps matching TRBD1 (5 bases). The V gene lost 1 base and the J gene lost 1 base, with 16 bases spanning the gap. This CDR3 is built from 17 residues. The V gene's germline CDR1 is LGHNA and CDR2 YSLEER. For the CDR3, the DNA is TGCGCCAGCAGCCAAGGAGACAGTTCGGTGAGGAACACTGAAGCTTTCTTT. This gives the protein CASSQGDSSVRNTEAFF.

This sequence joins TRBV19 and TRBJ1-1, with D unclear. V was clipped by 1 base and J by 1 base, with 7 bases between them. Germline V lookup: CDR1 LNHDA, CDR2 SQIVND (reference sequence). CDR3 length equals 14 residues. The CDR3 protein is CASSIAGPNTEAFF. DNA of the CDR3: TGTGCCAGTAGTATAGCAGGTCCGAACACTGAAGCTTTCTTT.

The chain is built from TRBV6-6 and TRBJ2-7; TRBD1 agrees at 7 bases. The CDR3 length is 14 residues. The trim removed 0 bases at V and 4 bases at J, leaving 3 bases unmatched. CDR1 is MNHNY and CDR2 is SVGAGI in the germline V gene (reference sequence). CDR3 residues: CASSYSNRGYEQYF. The CDR3 bases are TGTGCCAGCAGTTACTCAAACAGGGGATACGAGCAGTACTTC.

This chain uses TRBV9 with TRBJ1-1; no reliable D call. The CDR3 has 14 residues. With 3 bases removed from V and 2 bases from J, the gap between germline ends came to 11 bases. Germline V CDR1 and CDR2: SGDLS, YYNGEE. The CDR3 spells CASSAGWANTEAFF. CDR3 in DNA: TGTGCCAGCAGCGCGGGATGGGCAAACACTGAAGCTTTCTTT.

The chain uses TRBV6-1 and TRBJ2-2, with 7 bases that match TRBD1. The V gene's germline CDR1 is MNHNS and CDR2 SASEGT. With V trimmed by 5 bases and J by 6 bases, 9 bases remained unmatched. The CDR3 consists of 15 residues. CDR3 amino acids: CASSPDRAGAGELFF. Here the CDR3 DNA reads TGTGCCAGCAGTCCAGACAGGGCAGGCGCCGGGGAGCTGTTTTTT.

The rearrangement uses TRBV9 and TRBJ2-3, with 12 positions matching TRBD2. The junction had 10 bases not matched to a gene; V was cut back by 0 bases and J by 2 bases. Germline lookup yields CDR1 SGDLS and CDR2 YYNGEE. This CDR3 comprises 19 residues. CDR3 sequence (DNA): TGTGCCAGCAGCGTAGGGTGGACTAGCGGGAACCACCCCACAGATACGCAGTATTTT. Its protein product is CASSVGWTSGNHPTDTQYF.

The CDR3 reads CASSQERDSGGFSYEQYF. The CDR3, as DNA: TGTGCCAGCAGCCAAGAACGTGATAGCGGGGGTTTCTCCTACGAGCAGTACTTC. This rearrangement joins TRBV4-2 to TRBJ2-7; 9 bases match TRBD2. J gave up 0 bases and V 0 bases, and 9 bases lay outside the gene matches. From germline, CDR1 is LGHNA and CDR2 YNFKEQ. The CDR3 contains 18 residues.

This clone was seen once. The chain uses TRBV18 and TRBJ1-1; TRBD1 is a possible D gene (5 bases). With 5 bases removed from V and 1 base from J, the gap between germline ends came to 11 bases. The length of the CDR3 is 14 residues. Germline lookup yields CDR1 KGHSH and CDR2 LQKENI. CDR3 in DNA: TGTGCCAGCTCAAGCGCAGGGAGGAACACTGAAGCTTTCTTT. Translation gives CASSSAGRNTEAFF.

The J gene is TRBJ2-1, the V gene TRBV9, with TRBD1 matching over 12 bases. The CDR3 consists of 15 residues. With 0 bases clipped from V and 9 bases from J, the junction kept 4 bases outside the gene matches. Germline CDR1 SGDLS, CDR2 YYNGEE. For the CDR3, the DNA is TGTGCCAGCAGCGTAGGTGGGACAGGGGGCTTTGAGCAGTTCTTC. The encoded protein is CASSVGGTGGFEQFF. Full variable domain (rest looked up from reference TRBV9 and TRBJ2-1): DSGVTQTPKHLITATGQRVTLRCSPRSGDLSVYWYQQSLDQGLQFLIQYYNGEERAKGNILERFSAQQFPDLHSELNLSSLELGDSALYFCASSVGGTGGFEQFFGPGTRLTVL.

The chain couples TRBV7-9 to TRBJ1-4, with D possibly being TRBD1 (6 bases). Germline lookup yields CDR1 SEHNR and CDR2 FQNEAQ (reference sequence). The V end was cut by 5 bases, the J end by 5 bases, with 15 bases between. The length of the CDR3 is 15 residues. The CDR3 sequence is CASSPRQEYNEKLFF. The CDR3 DNA follows: TGTGCCAGCAGCCCAAGACAGGAGTACAATGAAAAACTGTTTTTT.

This clone was counted a few times. The V and J genes are TRBV2 and TRBJ1-1, with TRBD1 as a possible D gene (5 bases). There are 12 residues in the CDR3. Trimming took off 7 bases at V and 8 bases at J, with 14 bases between the two ends. CDR1 SNHLY and CDR2 FYNNEI come from the germline V gene. The CDR3: CASTGDVVEAFF. DNA of the CDR3: TGTGCCAGCACTGGGGACGTTGTGGAAGCTTTCTTT.

The table lists this clone with a count of one. The chain couples TRBV7-6 to TRBJ2-7, with D perhaps being TRBD1 or TRBD2 (5 bases each). The germline V gene encodes CDR1 SGHVS and CDR2 FNYEAQ. The CDR3 spans 14 residues. Trimming cost V 3 bases and J 6 bases, with 15 bases left between them. Written as DNA, the CDR3 is TGTGCCAGCAGCTTGGGGGACCTTTCCCTCGAGCAGTACTTC. Protein: CASSLGDLSLEQYF.

This clone was counted a single time. The CDR3 coding sequence is TGCGCCAGCAGCTCCCTACTAGCGGGGGGGCAGGGGAATGAGCAGTTCTTC. This gives the protein CASSSLLAGGQGNEQFF. The chain links TRBV5-1 to TRBJ2-1, with 13 bases matching TRBD2. Per germline, CDR1 SGHRS and CDR2 YFSETQ. This CDR3 has 17 amino acids. Trimming cost V 3 bases and J 7 bases; bases outside gene matches: 10.

The chain is built from TRBV7-3 and TRBJ2-3; D gene uncertain. The germline V gene has CDR1 SGHTA and CDR2 FQGTGA. Trimming left V 0 bases short and J 5 bases short, with 12 bases between. The CDR3 is made up of 15 amino acids. The CDR3 nucleotides read TGTGCCAGCAGCTTAACGATTGGGGTGGGAGATACGCAGTATTTT. Its translation: CASSLTIGVGDTQYF.

The V call is TRBV7-2, the J call TRBJ2-5, with D uncertain. The CDR3 covers 13 residues. Germline values: CDR1 SGHTA, CDR2 FQGNSA. Deletions cut 1 base from V and 4 bases from J, with 7 bases between. CDR3 sequence reads: CASSLVFGETQYF. CDR3 coding DNA: TGTGCCAGCAGCTTAGTATTCGGAGAGACCCAGTACTTC.

This clone was recorded only once. The chain couples TRBV7-9 to TRBJ1-4; unclear D gene. Germline CDR1 reads SEHNR; CDR2 reads FQNEAQ (reference sequence). The CDR3 runs 12 residues. Trimming took off 1 base at V and 14 bases at J, with 11 bases between the two ends. CDR3 DNA sequence: TGTGCCAGCAGCTTAGGCGCGGGGATTCTGTTTTTT. This codes for CASSLGAGILFF. The full variable domain, its missing parts supplied by reference TRBV7-9 and TRBJ1-4, is DTGVSQNPRHKITKRGQNVTFRCDPISEHNRLYWYRQTLGQGPEFLTYFQNEAQLEKSRLLSDRFSAERPKGSFSTLEIQRTEQGDSAMYLCASSLGAGILFFGSGTQLSVL.

This sequence joins TRBV19 and TRBJ2-7; tentative D call: TRBD1 (5 bases). The germline V gene has CDR1 LNHDA and CDR2 SQIVND (reference sequence). The CDR3 runs 14 residues. Trimming removed 0 bases at V and 6 bases at J, with 12 bases between. The CDR3 DNA is TGTGCCAGTAGTATAGATCCGGGCAGGGCCGAGCAGTACTTC. Translation gives CASSIDPGRAEQYF.